This TCR beta chain was captured in a study of T cell responses to AZD1222 COVID-19 vaccine. Using immunoSEQ multiplex PCR, the repertoire was profiled, and TCRdb retains in-frame clones only, with some absent. The sample yields 100,000 to 150,000 clones, roughly 90% seen once. The germline V and J ends were trimmed by 4 bases and 4 bases, with 20 bases remaining between them. Germline values: CDR1 SGHVS, CDR2 FQNEAQ. This CDR3 region has 17 residues. The count of this clone is one. The sample here was peripheral blood, taken on day 0 of AZD1222 vaccination. The source is an adult in good health. V is TRBV7-8 and J is TRBJ2-1, with D uncertain. The CDR3 sequence is CASSSPGSQIGYNEQFF. The CDR3 DNA sequence: TGTGCCAGCAGCTCCCCGGGCTCCCAGATTGGGTACAATGAGCAGTTCTTC.